This TCR beta chain stems from a study of vaccination and CD4 T cells after COVID-19. About the research overall: The study sampled a few convalescent patients at day 14 and again at days 161 to 241 post-vaccination. Control cultures used a CEFX viral epitope pool, an HIV-1 Nef peptide pool, or no peptide. Broader study findings: The rise in median SARS-CoV-2-reactive clonotypes, from around 19 to 38, was not significant.

V was cut by 3 bases and J by 6 bases, with 15 bases left in between. Germline-derived CDR1 and CDR2 are SEHNR and FQNEAQ (reference sequence). The CDR3 totals 15 residues. The Oncomine TCR Beta short-read assay sequenced DNA from cultured CD4+ T cells. MiXCR, run by TCRdb on the PCR reads, gives a single entry per CDR3 protein. This sample carries 20,000 or so distinct CDR3 sequences, about 40% of them seen once, and the ten largest clones take around 4.4%. Comment on this clonotype: Its antigen is not known.

As for time point: late sampling 161 to 241 days after vaccination in three convalescent patients. Treatment denoted: roughly ten-day PBMC culture with coronavirus spike peptide pools or control peptides (ViraFEST assay). A half-volume replacement of the medium with fresh IL-2 medium was performed on days 3 and 7. This receptor was obtained from a human donor who had recovered from COVID-19. The starting material was CD4+ T cells from blood, cultured in vitro, obtained about 7 months after SARS-CoV-2 vaccination. The chain carries TRBV7-9 and TRBJ2-1; D unclear. CDR3 sequence (DNA): TGTGCCAGCAGCTTTACAGAGTCTTGGCGCAATGAGCAGTTCTTC. This sequence encodes CASSFTESWRNEQFF.